These 18 T cell receptor beta chains were all obtained from the same sample, sequenced in a study of blood T cell repertoires in COVID-19. Sequencing used immunoSEQ multiplex PCR; TCRdb keeps in-frame clones, though not all of them. The table includes some 170,000 clones, roughly 73% detected once. Sequenced: peripheral blood. These receptors originate from a man between 65 and 80 years old with acute or convalescent COVID-19.

The chain employs TRBV19 and TRBJ2-7, with 11 nucleotides matching TRBD2. Unmatched junction bases numbered 14, after V lost 5 bases and J lost 2 bases. There are 18 residues in the CDR3. The V gene's germline CDR1 is LNHDA and CDR2 SQIVND (reference sequence). The CDR3 DNA follows: TGTGCCAGTAGTTGGGGCGGGGGGCAACTAGCGGGAGCCTACGAGCAGTACTTC. It translates to CASSWGGGQLAGAYEQYF.

This clone was counted once. V usage is TRBV6-5 and J usage is TRBJ1-2; D not certain. CDR1 MNHEY and CDR2 SVGAGI come from the germline V gene. The CDR3 contains 12 residues. The V end lost 4 bases, the J end lost 5 bases, and 8 bases lay between the germline ends. This chain's CDR3 is CASSLGGYGYTF. The CDR3 DNA reads as TGTGCCAGCAGTTTAGGAGGGTATGGCTACACCTTC.

The chain employs TRBV6-1 and TRBJ1-2; unclear D gene. The length of the CDR3 is 15 residues. Germline CDR1 MNHNS, CDR2 SASEGT. Deletions cut 3 bases from V and 7 bases from J, with 18 bases between. CDR3 residues: CASSELTHAVGGYTF. The CDR3 coding sequence is TGTGCCAGCAGTGAGTTAACGCACGCGGTGGGTGGCTACACCTTC.

The chain uses TRBV9 and TRBJ2-3, with 10 bases identical to TRBD2. J was trimmed by 1 base and V by 2 bases; bases with no gene match: 4. This CDR3 has 16 amino acids. Germline CDR1 and CDR2: SGDLS and YYNGEE. The CDR3 coding sequence is TGTGCCAGCAGCGTCACCCTAGCGGGGGGCACAGATACGCAGTATTTT. It is translated as CASSVTLAGGTDTQYF.

The rearrangement joins TRBV7-9 to TRBJ1-5; 7 bases are a match to TRBD1. Unmatched junction bases numbered 15, after V lost 5 bases and J lost 2 bases. CDR3 length: 18 amino acids. Germline CDR1 and CDR2: SEHNR and FQNEAQ (reference sequence). This CDR3 reads CASSPGDRALDGNQPQHF. The CDR3 DNA reads as TGTGCCAGCAGCCCCGGGGACAGAGCATTGGATGGCAATCAGCCCCAGCATTTT.

V gene TRBV27 combines with J gene TRBJ1-6; perhaps TRBD1 as D (5 bases). Trimming shortened V by 0 bases and J by 9 bases, and 15 bases separated the two germline ends. CDR3 length equals 16 residues. CDR1 MNHEY and CDR2 SMNVEV come from the germline V gene (reference sequence). This CDR3 reads CASSLSQAANFSPLHF. The CDR3 nucleotides read TGTGCCAGCAGTTTATCACAGGCGGCAAATTTTTCACCCCTCCACTTT.

This clone was seen only a few times. The V call is TRBV19, the J call TRBJ1-2, with 11 nucleotides matching TRBD1. J lost 2 bases, V lost 6 bases, and 2 bases had no gene match. Germline lookup yields CDR1 LNHDA and CDR2 SQIVND (reference sequence). This CDR3 has 14 amino acids. CDR3 bases: TGTGCCAGTAGGGACAGGGGGCTGAACTATGGCTACACCTTC. This gives the protein CASRDRGLNYGYTF. Supplemented by reference TRBV19 and TRBJ1-2, the full variable domain reads DGGITQSPKYLFRKEGQNVTLSCEQNLNHDAMYWYRQDPGQGLRLIYYSQIVNDFQKGDIAEGYSVSREKKESFPLTVTSAQKNPTAFYLCASRDRGLNYGYTFGSGTRLTVV.

The V call is TRBV28, the J call TRBJ2-7; possibly TRBD1 for D (6 bases). V lost 1 base, J lost 2 bases, and 15 bases lay in between. The CDR3 has 16 amino acids. Germline lookup yields CDR1 MDHEN and CDR2 SYDVKM. The CDR3 spells CASSLSTGRITYEQYF. The CDR3 region has the DNA TGTGCCAGCAGTTTATCCACAGGGCGAATAACCTACGAGCAGTACTTC.

This clone was counted between two and nine times. The chain links TRBV6-6 to TRBJ1-5; 8 bases agree with TRBD1. CDR1 is MNHNY and CDR2 is SVGAGI in the germline V gene (reference sequence). This CDR3 has 15 amino acids. V lost 5 bases, J lost 3 bases, and 6 bases stayed unmatched. CDR3 residues: CASSPKGQANQPQHF. In nucleotides, the CDR3 is TGTGCCAGCAGTCCGAAGGGACAGGCCAATCAGCCCCAGCATTTT.

The chain carries TRBV6-5 and TRBJ1-6, with 7 bases matching TRBD1. The junction had 8 bases not matched to a gene; V was cut back by 6 bases and J by 9 bases. This CDR3 contains 14 residues. Germline CDR1 reads MNHEY; CDR2 reads SVGAGI. The CDR3 here is CASSRQGITSPLHF. CDR3 DNA: TGTGCCAGCAGCCGACAGGGTATTACTTCACCCCTCCACTTT.

This clone was observed a single time. This CDR3 is CASSINNQPQHF. CDR3 DNA: TGTGCCAGCAGTATCAACAATCAGCCCCAGCATTTT. The chain is built from TRBV27 and TRBJ1-5; D unresolved. Trimming stripped 5 bases from V and 3 bases from J, with 5 bases between. Germline-derived CDR1 and CDR2 are MNHEY and SMNVEV (reference sequence). The CDR3 has 12 residues.

The chain uses TRBV18 and TRBJ2-3, with TRBD2 as a possible D gene (5 bases). In germline, CDR1 is KGHSH, CDR2 LQKENI. There are 13 residues in the CDR3. Deletions cut 5 bases from V and 4 bases from J, with 10 bases between. CDR3 residues: CASSKDSPDTQYF. The CDR3 DNA follows: TGTGCCAGCTCAAAGGACTCTCCAGATACGCAGTATTTT.

The V call is TRBV3-1 (or the pseudogene TRBV3-2), the J call TRBJ1-1; a weak D match, TRBD1 (6 bases). Trimming stripped 1 base from V and 4 bases from J, with 10 bases between. Germline CDR1 is LGHDT and CDR2 is YNNKEL (reference sequence). The CDR3 sequence is 14 residues long. The CDR3 DNA sequence: TGTGCCAGCAGCCAAGGCCGGGGGGCCACTGAAGCTTTCTTT. This sequence encodes CASSQGRGATEAFF.

The rearrangement joins TRBV9 to TRBJ1-3; TRBD1 is a possible D gene (6 bases). There are 14 residues in the CDR3. From germline, CDR1 is SGDLS and CDR2 YYNGEE. Trimming pared 4 bases from V and 10 bases from J, leaving 18 bases between. CDR3 DNA sequence: TGTGCCAGCAGCCTATTTACAGGGCTAAATACCATATATTTT. Translating it yields CASSLFTGLNTIYF. Full variable domain (remainder filled in from reference TRBV9 and TRBJ1-3): DSGVTQTPKHLITATGQRVTLRCSPRSGDLSVYWYQQSLDQGLQFLIQYYNGEERAKGNILERFSAQQFPDLHSELNLSSLELGDSALYFCASSLFTGLNTIYFGEGSWLTVV.

The CDR3, as DNA: TGTGCCAGCAGCGAGACCGGGACAGTTACTGAAGCTTTCTTT. This encodes CASSETGTVTEAFF. The J gene is TRBJ1-1, the V gene TRBV5-5; TRBD1 matches at 7 bases. In germline, CDR1 is SGHKS, CDR2 YYEKEE (reference sequence). Trimming removed 4 bases from V and 5 bases from J; junction bases left unmatched: 8. The CDR3 is 14 residues long.

In this sample, this clone turned up a few times. The gene calls are TRBV5-1 and TRBJ2-3; possibly TRBD2 for D (5 bases). The germline gives CDR1 SGHRS, CDR2 YFSETQ. The CDR3 is 15 amino acids. Trimming took 1 base from V and 2 from J, leaving 11 bases between them. CDR3 in amino acids: CASSLSSHYTDTQYF. The DNA of the CDR3 is TGCGCCAGCAGCTTGTCTAGCCATTACACAGATACGCAGTATTTT.

This chain connects TRBV18 to TRBJ1-5, with TRBD1 identical over 9 bases. Looked up from germline, CDR1 is KGHSH and CDR2 is LQKENI. CDR3 length: 15 residues. V dropped 4 bases and J dropped 7; count of bases not matched to a gene: 8. CDR3 region: CASSLGTGNEQPQHF. Written as DNA, the CDR3 is TGTGCCAGCTCACTCGGGACAGGGAATGAACAGCCCCAGCATTTT.

J is TRBJ2-3 and V is TRBV5-6; TRBD2 agrees at 8 bases. The J segment lost 0 bases and the V segment lost 3 bases, leaving 6 bases of the junction unmatched. The CDR3 is 16 residues long. CDR1 is SGHDT and CDR2 is YYEEEE in the germline V gene. CDR3 sequence reads: CASSSGLAPSTDTQYF. CDR3 DNA: TGTGCCAGCAGCTCTGGACTAGCCCCTAGCACAGATACGCAGTATTTT.